Detailed here is one TCR beta chain. What it binds is unknown. The use of a sample-barcoded 5' primer and a J-beta primer mix characterized a second PCR of roughly 6 to 11 cycles. Each TCR beta cDNA got a 12-nucleotide random molecular identifier. TCRdb fed the 5' RACE reads into MiXCR, producing one record per CDR3 protein. There are about 1.5 million distinct CDR3 sequences in the sample; roughly two fifths occur only once, and under 5% lies in the top ten. The sample originates from a study of blood T cells in healthy people across ages. The V gene's germline CDR1 is MNHNS and CDR2 SASEGT. The CDR3 totals 15 residues. Trimming removed 1 base from V and 3 bases from J, with 12 bases in between. Study observations and caveats: Naive CD4+ cells and diversity were both higher in long-lived donors than in aged donors. With donor CMV status unknown, expanded clonotype changes were possibly confounded.

This chain links TRBV6-1 with TRBJ1-2; no definite D call. Sequencing was performed on blood. This sequence was found in a young woman in good health. CDR3 DNA: TGTGCCAGCAGTGAAGGGGGAGTCAGCCACTATGGCTACACCTTC. Its translation: CASSEGGVSHYGYTF.